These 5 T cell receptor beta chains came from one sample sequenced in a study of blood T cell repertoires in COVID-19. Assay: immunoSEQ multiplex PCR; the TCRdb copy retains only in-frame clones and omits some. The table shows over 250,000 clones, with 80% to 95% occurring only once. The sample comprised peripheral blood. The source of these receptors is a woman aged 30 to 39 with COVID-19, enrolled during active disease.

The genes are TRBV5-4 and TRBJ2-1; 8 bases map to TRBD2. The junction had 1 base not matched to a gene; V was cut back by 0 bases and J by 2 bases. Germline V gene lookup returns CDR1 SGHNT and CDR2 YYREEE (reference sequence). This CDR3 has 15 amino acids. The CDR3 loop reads CASSLDGRAYNEQFF. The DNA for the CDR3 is TGTGCCAGCAGCTTGGACGGGAGGGCCTACAATGAGCAGTTCTTC. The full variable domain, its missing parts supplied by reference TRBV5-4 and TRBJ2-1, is ETGVTQSPTHLIKTRGQQVTLRCSSQSGHNTVSWYQQALGQGPQFIFQYYREEENGRGNFPPRFSGLQFPNYSSELNVNALELDDSALYLCASSLDGRAYNEQFFGPGTRLTVL.

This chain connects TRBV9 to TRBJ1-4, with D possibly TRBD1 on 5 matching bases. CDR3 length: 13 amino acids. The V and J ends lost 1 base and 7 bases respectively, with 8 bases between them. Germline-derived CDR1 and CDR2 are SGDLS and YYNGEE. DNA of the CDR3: TGTGCCAGCAGCGTACAGGGAGGTGAAAAACTGTTTTTT. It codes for CASSVQGGEKLFF. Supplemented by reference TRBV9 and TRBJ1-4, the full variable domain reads DSGVTQTPKHLITATGQRVTLRCSPRSGDLSVYWYQQSLDQGLQFLIQYYNGEERAKGNILERFSAQQFPDLHSELNLSSLELGDSALYFCASSVQGGEKLFFGSGTQLSVL.

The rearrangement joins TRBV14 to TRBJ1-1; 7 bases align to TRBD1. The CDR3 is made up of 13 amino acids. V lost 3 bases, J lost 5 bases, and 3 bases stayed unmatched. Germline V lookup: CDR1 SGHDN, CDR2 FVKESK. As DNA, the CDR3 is TGTGCCAGCAGCCAGACAGGGAAAACTGAAGCTTTCTTT. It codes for CASSQTGKTEAFF.

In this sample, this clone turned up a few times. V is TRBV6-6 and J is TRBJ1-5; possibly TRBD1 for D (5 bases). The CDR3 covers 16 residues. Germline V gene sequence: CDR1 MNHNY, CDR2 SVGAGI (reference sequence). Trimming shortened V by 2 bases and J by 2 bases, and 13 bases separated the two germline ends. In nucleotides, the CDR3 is TGTGCCAGCAGTTACCTTCAGGGTACGGGCAATCAGCCCCAGCATTTT. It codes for CASSYLQGTGNQPQHF.

The CDR3 DNA reads TGTGCCAGTTCGGACACTGAAGCTTTCTTT. Residues: CASSDTEAFF. This sequence joins TRBV21-1 and TRBJ1-1. TRBV21-1 is an annotated pseudogene. The CDR3 has 10 amino acids.